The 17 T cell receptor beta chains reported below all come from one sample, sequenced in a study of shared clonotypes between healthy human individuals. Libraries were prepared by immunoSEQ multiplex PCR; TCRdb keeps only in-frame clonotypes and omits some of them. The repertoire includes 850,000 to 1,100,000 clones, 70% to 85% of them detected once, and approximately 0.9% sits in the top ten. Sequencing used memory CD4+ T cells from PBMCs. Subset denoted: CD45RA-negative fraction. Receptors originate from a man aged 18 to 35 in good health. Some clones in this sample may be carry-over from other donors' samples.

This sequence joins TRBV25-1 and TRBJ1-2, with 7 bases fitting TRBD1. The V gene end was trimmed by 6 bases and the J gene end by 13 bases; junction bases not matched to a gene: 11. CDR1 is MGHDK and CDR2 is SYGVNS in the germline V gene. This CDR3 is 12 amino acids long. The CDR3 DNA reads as TGTGCCAGCAGATATGGGACAGAGGCTTGCACCTTC. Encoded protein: CASRYGTEACTF.

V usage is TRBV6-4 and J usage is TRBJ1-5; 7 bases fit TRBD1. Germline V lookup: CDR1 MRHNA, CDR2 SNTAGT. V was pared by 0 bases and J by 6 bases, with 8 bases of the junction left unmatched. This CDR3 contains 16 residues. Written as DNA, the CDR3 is TGTGCCAGCAGTGACTCGGGCAGGGGGGGAGGTCAGCCCCAGCATTTT. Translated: CASSDSGRGGGQPQHF.

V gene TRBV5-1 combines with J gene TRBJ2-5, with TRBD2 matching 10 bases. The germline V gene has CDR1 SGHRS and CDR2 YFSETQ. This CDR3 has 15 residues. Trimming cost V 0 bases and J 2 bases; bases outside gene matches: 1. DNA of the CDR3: TGCGCCAGCAGCTTGGTACTAGCGGGGCAAGAGACCCAGTACTTC. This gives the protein CASSLVLAGQETQYF.

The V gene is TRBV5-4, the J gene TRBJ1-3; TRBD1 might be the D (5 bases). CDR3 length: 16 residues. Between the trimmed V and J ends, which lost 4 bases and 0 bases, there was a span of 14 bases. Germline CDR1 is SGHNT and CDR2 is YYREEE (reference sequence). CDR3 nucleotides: TGTGCCAGCAGCCTGGGCGGGGGTTTCTCTGGAAACACCATATATTTT. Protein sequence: CASSLGGGFSGNTIYF.

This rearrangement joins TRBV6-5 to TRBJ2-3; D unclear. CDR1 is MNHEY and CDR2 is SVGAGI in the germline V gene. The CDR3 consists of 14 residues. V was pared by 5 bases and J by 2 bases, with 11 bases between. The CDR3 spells CASSPWAYTDTQYF. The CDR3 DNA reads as TGTGCCAGCAGTCCCTGGGCTTACACAGATACGCAGTATTTT.

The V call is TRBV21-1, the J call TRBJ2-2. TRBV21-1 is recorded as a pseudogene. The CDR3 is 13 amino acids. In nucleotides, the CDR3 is TGTGCCAGCAGCATCGAGTTGGGCGGGGAGCTGTTTTTT. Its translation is CASSIELGGELFF.

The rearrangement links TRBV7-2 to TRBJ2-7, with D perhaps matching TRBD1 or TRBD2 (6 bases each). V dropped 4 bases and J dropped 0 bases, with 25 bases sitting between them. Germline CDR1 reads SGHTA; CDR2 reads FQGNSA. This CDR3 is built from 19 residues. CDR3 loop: CASSWRTVVWGANSYEQYF. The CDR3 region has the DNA TGTGCCAGCAGCTGGAGAACGGTTGTGTGGGGGGCCAACTCCTACGAGCAGTACTTC. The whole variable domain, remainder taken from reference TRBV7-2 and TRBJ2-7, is GAGVSQSPSNKVTEKGKDVELRCDPISGHTALYWYRQSLGQGLEFLIYFQGNSAPDKSGLPSDRFSAERTGGSVSTLTIQRTQQEDSAVYLCASSWRTVVWGANSYEQYFGPGTRLTVT.

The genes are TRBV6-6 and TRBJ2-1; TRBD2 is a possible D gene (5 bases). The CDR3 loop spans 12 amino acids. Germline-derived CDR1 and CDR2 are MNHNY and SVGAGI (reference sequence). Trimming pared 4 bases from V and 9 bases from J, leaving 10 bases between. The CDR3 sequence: CASSSPEGEQFF. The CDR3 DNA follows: TGTGCCAGCAGTTCTCCCGAGGGTGAGCAGTTCTTC.

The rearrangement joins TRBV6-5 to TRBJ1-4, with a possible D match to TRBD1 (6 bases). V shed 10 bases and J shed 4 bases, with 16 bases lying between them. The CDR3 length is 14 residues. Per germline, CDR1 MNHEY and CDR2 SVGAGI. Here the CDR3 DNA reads TGTGCCACCAAGAAGGGGGATAATAATGAAAAACTGTTTTTT. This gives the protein CATKKGDNNEKLFF.

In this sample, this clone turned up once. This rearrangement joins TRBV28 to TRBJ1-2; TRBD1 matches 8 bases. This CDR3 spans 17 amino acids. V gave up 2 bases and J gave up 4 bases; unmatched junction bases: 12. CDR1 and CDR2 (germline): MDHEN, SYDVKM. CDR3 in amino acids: CASSLPRWGQVSYGYTF. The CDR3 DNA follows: TGTGCCAGCAGTTTACCCAGGTGGGGACAGGTTAGCTATGGCTACACCTTC.

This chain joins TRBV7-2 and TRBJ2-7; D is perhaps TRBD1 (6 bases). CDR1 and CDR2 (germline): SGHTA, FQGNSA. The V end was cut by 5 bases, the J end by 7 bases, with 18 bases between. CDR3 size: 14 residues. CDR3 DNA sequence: TGTGCCAGCAGCGCCTCTGGAGGCCAGGGGGAGCAGTACTTC. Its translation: CASSASGGQGEQYF.

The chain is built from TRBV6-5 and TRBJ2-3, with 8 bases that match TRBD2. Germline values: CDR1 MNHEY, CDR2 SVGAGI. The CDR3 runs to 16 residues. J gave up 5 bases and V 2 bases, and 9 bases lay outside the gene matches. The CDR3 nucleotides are TGTGCCAGCAGTTACACCTCAGGGGCGGGAGGAGATACGCAGTATTTT. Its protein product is CASSYTSGAGGDTQYF.

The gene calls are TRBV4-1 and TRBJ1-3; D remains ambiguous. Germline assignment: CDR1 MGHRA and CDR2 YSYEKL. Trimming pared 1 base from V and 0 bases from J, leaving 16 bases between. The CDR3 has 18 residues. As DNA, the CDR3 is TGCGCCAGCAGCCAAGTTCTTTCGGGCAGAAGCTCTGGAAACACCATATATTTT. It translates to CASSQVLSGRSSGNTIYF.

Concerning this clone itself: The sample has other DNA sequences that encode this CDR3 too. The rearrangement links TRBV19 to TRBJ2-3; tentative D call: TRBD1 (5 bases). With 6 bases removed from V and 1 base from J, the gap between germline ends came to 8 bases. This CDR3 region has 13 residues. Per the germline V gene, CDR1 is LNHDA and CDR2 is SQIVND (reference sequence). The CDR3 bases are TGTGCCAGTAGCCAAGGGGGCACAGATACGCAGTATTTT. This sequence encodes CASSQGGTDTQYF.

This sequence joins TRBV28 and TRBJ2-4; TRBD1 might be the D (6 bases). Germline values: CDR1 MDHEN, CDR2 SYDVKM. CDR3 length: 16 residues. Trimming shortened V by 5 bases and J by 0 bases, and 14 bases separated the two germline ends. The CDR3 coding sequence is TGTGCCAGCAGTCGTAGGACAGTCCAAGCCAAAAACATTCAGTACTTC. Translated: CASSRRTVQAKNIQYF.

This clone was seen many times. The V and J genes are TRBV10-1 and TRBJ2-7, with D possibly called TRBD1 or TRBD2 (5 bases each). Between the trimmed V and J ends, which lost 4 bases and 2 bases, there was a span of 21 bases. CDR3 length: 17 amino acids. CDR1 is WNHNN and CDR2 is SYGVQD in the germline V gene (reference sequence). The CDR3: CASSVSSAGRAPYEQYF. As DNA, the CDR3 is TGCGCCAGCAGTGTTAGTTCCGCGGGCAGGGCCCCCTACGAGCAGTACTTC.

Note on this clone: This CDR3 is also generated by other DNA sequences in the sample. The CDR3 loop reads CASSEAGGELFF. The CDR3 nucleotides read TGTGCCAGCAGTGAAGCAGGCGGGGAGCTGTTTTTT. The chain employs TRBV2 and TRBJ2-2; D not resolved. V lost 0 bases, J lost 7 bases, and 3 bases lay in between. Germline V gene sequence: CDR1 SNHLY, CDR2 FYNNEI. CDR3 length: 12 amino acids.